This T cell receptor beta chain stems from a study of T cell responses to AZD1222 COVID-19 vaccine. Study information: Pooling was applied to second doses at about 4 or about 12 weeks.

Study-level findings and limits: Increased Spike-specific TCR breadth and depth were observed after two AZD1222 doses. Reportedly, nearly half the spike-specific TCRs target unmutated variant regions.

Worth noting for this clone: Its antigen is not known.

The V gene lost 1 base and the J gene lost 1 base, with 8 bases spanning the gap. This CDR3 region has 14 residues. Germline V gene data show CDR1 as SGHRS and CDR2 as YFSETQ. This table comes from immunoSEQ multiplex PCR, and its TCRdb copy is limited to in-frame clones, with some not included. The sample has around 89,000 clones; over 75% are singletons. The receptor was isolated from an adult in good health. Here the sequenced sample was peripheral blood, taken on day 0 of AZD1222 vaccination. The J gene is TRBJ1-1, the V gene TRBV5-1; D not certain. CDR3 region: CASSLRTENTEAFF. DNA for the CDR3: TGCGCCAGCAGCTTGAGGACGGAGAACACTGAAGCTTTCTTT.